Listed below are T cell receptor beta chains from one sample, sequenced in a study of control samples from healthy donors and cancer patients. Sequencing was performed with immunoSEQ multiplex PCR; in TCRdb, only in-frame clones are kept and a portion is missing. This sample has about 180,000 clones, with just over 90% found just once. The specimen sequenced was blood. The receptors shown here come from a man aged 30 to 45 in good health. Both conserved end residues are part of each CDR3. The D gene is left open where the match is weak. Size values are once, few and many counts, or a class for expanded clones, and some rows have none.

.,TRBJ2-3,.,TRBV7-2,TGTGCCAGCAGCTTAGGGGGTAGGGGTAAGACGCAGTATTTT,CASSLGGRGKTQYF
TRBD2,TRBJ2-2,.,TRBV5-1,TGCGCCAGCTACGCTAGCGGGAACACCGGGGAGCTGTTTTTT,CASYASGNTGELFF
TRBD1,TRBJ1-2,.,TRBV28,TGTGCCAGCAGTTATATCCGGGGACAGGGGGCGAGAGGCTACACCTTC,CASSYIRGQGARGYTF
TRBD2,TRBJ2-1,.,TRBV4-1,TGCGCCAGCAGCCAAAACGGGGGGGCCGTGGGTTACAATGAGCAGTTCTTC,CASSQNGGAVGYNEQFF
TRBD1,TRBJ1-4,.,TRBV28,TGTGCCAGCAGCTCAGGGACAGGGGTTGAAAAACTGTTTTTT,CASSSGTGVEKLFF
.,TRBJ1-2,.,TRBV15,TGTGCCACCAGTAATTATGGCTACACCTTC,CATSNYGYTF
.,TRBJ2-7,.,TRBV7-8,TGTGCCAGCAGCTTAAGGGAGGAGATCTCCTACGAGCAGTACTTC,CASSLREEISYEQYF
.,TRBJ1-6,.,TRBV6-5,TGTGCCAGCAGCCTAGGGCAGGTTCAGGGTTCACCCCTCCACTTT,CASSLGQVQGSPLHF
TRBD1,TRBJ2-7,.,TRBV27,TGTGCCAGCAGTCCCCTCCGGGACAGGGGCCACGAGCAGTACTTC,CASSPLRDRGHEQYF
.,TRBJ2-7,.,TRBV5-1,TGCGCCAGCAGCTTGACGGGGTACGAGCAGTACTTC,CASSLTGYEQYF
TRBD1,TRBJ1-1,.,TRBV5-1,TGCGCCAGCAGCTTGGCCGGCCAGGGGGCTCACACTGAAGCTTTCTTT,CASSLAGQGAHTEAFF
.,TRBJ2-3,.,TRBV7-9,TGTGCCAGCAGCTTAGGGGGGCCGATCAAGAAAACCACAGATACGCAGTATTTT,CASSLGGPIKKTTDTQYF
TRBD2,TRBJ2-2,.,TRBV10-2,TGCGCCAGCAATCCGACTAGCGGGGGGGCGGGGACCGGGGAGCTGTTTTTT,CASNPTSGGAGTGELFF
TRBD1,TRBJ1-2,.,TRBV10-3,TGTGCCATCAGTGCGACAGGGGTTGACTATGGCTACACCTTC,CAISATGVDYGYTF
.,TRBJ2-3,.,TRBV19,TGTGCCAGTAGTATCGGAATGGATACGCAGTATTTT,CASSIGMDTQYF
.,TRBJ2-3,.,TRBV24-1,TGTGCCACCAGTGATTTCGACAGACGACAGTCCACAGATACGCAGTATTTT,CATSDFDRRQSTDTQYF
TRBD2,TRBJ2-1,.,TRBV7-9,TGTGCCAGCAGCAAGCTAGCGGGAGGTAATGAGCAGTTCTTC,CASSKLAGGNEQFF
TRBD2,TRBJ2-7,.,TRBV20-1,TGCAGTGCTAGTACCACCCGACGGGAGGGCCGCAACGAGCAGTACTTC,CSASTTRREGRNEQYF
TRBD2,TRBJ2-2,once,TRBV7-3,TGTGCCAGCAGCCTAGGGACTAGCGGGAGTCTCGGCACCGGGGAGCTGTTTTTT,CASSLGTSGSLGTGELFF
TRBD1,TRBJ1-2,.,TRBV19,TGTGCCATCCCAGGGGGGGGCTACACCTTC,CAIPGGGYTF
.,TRBJ2-7,.,TRBV11-2,TGTGCCAGCAGCTCGGGGAGCTCCTACGAGCAGTACTTC,CASSSGSSYEQYF
.,TRBJ1-2,.,TRBV3-1/TRBV3-2,TGTGCCAGCAGCCGGGCCGGGGTCTATGGCTACACCTTC,CASSRAGVYGYTF
.,TRBJ2-7,.,TRBV10-3,TGTGCCATCAGTGTAGACGCGGTATCCTACGAGCAGTACTTC,CAISVDAVSYEQYF
.,TRBJ1-2,.,TRBV4-1,TGCGCCAGCAGCCCCATTCATCAGAACTATGGCTACACCTTC,CASSPIHQNYGYTF
.,TRBJ1-1,.,TRBV29-1,TGCAGCGTAGCCAACAGGCTGAACACTGAAGCTTTCTTT,CSVANRLNTEAFF
.,TRBJ1-3,few,TRBV29-1,TGCAGCGTTGACGGAGGAAACACCATATATTTT,CSVDGGNTIYF
.,TRBJ2-7,.,TRBV7-9,TGTGCCAGCAGCTTGGGTGGATTGGGATATCGCTCCTACGAGCAGTACTTC,CASSLGGLGYRSYEQYF
.,TRBJ2-2,.,TRBV27,TGTGCCAGCAGTTTTTATCGGCGGGACACCGGGGAGCTGTTTTTT,CASSFYRRDTGELFF
.,TRBJ2-1,.,TRBV19,TGTGCCAGTAGCTTGGGTCAACCGGGACACAGTGAGCAGTTCTTC,CASSLGQPGHSEQFF
.,TRBJ2-7,.,TRBV10-1,TGCGCCAGCAGTGACAACCTCGACGAGCAGTACTTC,CASSDNLDEQYF
.,TRBJ1-1,.,TRBV6-2/TRBV6-3,TGTGCCAGCAGTTACTCGAGTAGGCGGCGGATAGATATGAACACTGAAGCTTTCTTT,CASSYSSRRRIDMNTEAFF
.,TRBJ2-7,few,TRBV6-2/TRBV6-3,TGTGCCAGCAGTTCAATCTACGAGCAGTACTTC,CASSSIYEQYF
TRBD2,TRBJ2-7,.,TRBV6-6,TGTGCCAGCAGTCCGGGAGGGTCCTACGAGCAGTACTTC,CASSPGGSYEQYF
.,TRBJ1-2,.,TRBV28,TGTGCCAGCATCCCACCGGGGGGTTATGGCTACACCTTC,CASIPPGGYGYTF
TRBD2,TRBJ2-7,.,TRBV4-2,TGTGCCAGCAGCGTCAGGACTAGCGGGAGCGAGCAGTACTTC,CASSVRTSGSEQYF
.,TRBJ1-4,.,TRBV4-3,TGCGCCAGCAGCCAACAACAGAGGGTTGGTGAAAAACTGTTTTTT,CASSQQQRVGEKLFF
.,TRBJ1-3,.,TRBV5-1,TGCGCCAGCAGCGGAGGGACAAGTGGAAACACCATATATTTT,CASSGGTSGNTIYF
TRBD2,TRBJ2-3,.,TRBV10-1,TGCGCCAGCAGCCTAGGACTAGCGGGACCGGCAGATACGCAGTATTTT,CASSLGLAGPADTQYF
.,TRBJ2-5,.,TRBV6-5,TGTGCCAGCAGTCGGCGCCAAGAGACCCAGTACTTC,CASSRRQETQYF
.,TRBJ1-5,.,TRBV2,TGTGCCAGCATGTTTAGGAATAGCAATCAGCCCCAGCATTTT,CASMFRNSNQPQHF
TRBD2,TRBJ2-2,.,TRBV10-3,TGTGCCATCAGCCCTCGGGAGGGAAGGGCTGGGGAGCTGTTTTTT,CAISPREGRAGELFF
.,TRBJ1-4,once,TRBV19,TGTGCCAGTAGTATGTGGAGTGCAACTAATGAAAAACTGTTTTTT,CASSMWSATNEKLFF
.,TRBJ1-3,.,TRBV11-3,TGTGCCAGCAGCTTAAGAGGACAGCCGGACACCATATATTTT,CASSLRGQPDTIYF
.,TRBJ1-5,.,TRBV7-9,TGTGCCAGCAGCCCCGGGACCGTCGGCAATCAGCCCCAGCATTTT,CASSPGTVGNQPQHF
TRBD2,TRBJ2-1,few,TRBV5-6,TGTGCCAGCGGGCCCGCGGGGGGGTACTACAATGAGCAGTTCTTC,CASGPAGGYYNEQFF
TRBD1,TRBJ1-1,.,TRBV12-5,TGTGCTAGTGGTTTGGTACAGGGGGCACCTGAAGCTTTCTTT,CASGLVQGAPEAFF